The entry below describes one T cell receptor beta chain. The sample is drawn from a study of technical replicates of blood from a few donors. The repertoire was sequenced with immunoSEQ multiplex PCR; TCRdb's copy has only in-frame clones and lacks some. The sample consists of tens of thousands of clones, approximately 93% of them appearing once. This CDR3 contains 14 residues. V was clipped by 4 bases and J by 1 base, with 13 bases between them. Germline assignment: CDR1 GTSNPN and CDR2 SVGIG (reference sequence). V is TRBV30 and J is TRBJ2-5, with D tentatively TRBD1 (5 bases). This TCR derives from a human donor in good health. The sample comprised T cells isolated from PBMCs. The CDR3 sequence: CAWTIRQFQETQYF. For the CDR3, the DNA is TGTGCCTGGACGATCAGACAGTTCCAAGAGACCCAGTACTTC.